This is a list of T cell receptor beta chains from one sample in a study of blood T cell repertoires in COVID-19. Assay: immunoSEQ multiplex PCR; the TCRdb copy retains only in-frame clones and omits some. The table has under 250,000 clones, over 75% seen once. Sequenced: PBMCs or T cells enriched from blood (not recorded which). These receptors were collected from a woman aged 60-75 years who had recovered from COVID-19. CDR3s include the opening cysteine and the closing phenylalanine or tryptophan. Fields, in order: clone size, V gene, CDR3 length, J gene, D gene, CDR3 DNA, CDR3 protein. The D gene is left open where the match is weak. Only part of the rows carry a size: once, few, many, or a class if the clone is expanded.

abundance: NA
v_gene: TRBV7-2
len: 14
j_gene: TRBJ1-2
d_gene: NA
CDR3nt: TGTGCCAGCAGCTTAGAGCAGGGCCCCTATGGCTACACCTTC
CDR3aa: CASSLEQGPYGYTF

abundance: few
v_gene: TRBV6-5
len: 15
j_gene: TRBJ2-7
d_gene: TRBD2
CDR3nt: TGTGCCAGCAGTAGCGGGAGAGTTAACTCCTACGAGCAGTACTTC
CDR3aa: CASSSGRVNSYEQYF

abundance: NA
v_gene: TRBV18
len: 13
j_gene: TRBJ2-7
d_gene: NA
CDR3nt: TGTGCCAGCTCACCACCGAAGCGTTACGAGCAGTACTTC
CDR3aa: CASSPPKRYEQYF

abundance: once
v_gene: TRBV18
len: 18
j_gene: TRBJ2-5
d_gene: TRBD2
CDR3nt: TGTGCCAGCTCACCACGGGGAGCCGGGACTAGCAGTGGAGAGACCCAGTACTTC
CDR3aa: CASSPRGAGTSSGETQYF

abundance: NA
v_gene: TRBV18
len: 14
j_gene: TRBJ1-6
d_gene: NA
CDR3nt: TGTGCCAGCTCACCTTCAGGACGGGGTTCACCCCTCCACTTT
CDR3aa: CASSPSGRGSPLHF

abundance: NA
v_gene: TRBV5-1
len: 16
j_gene: TRBJ2-1
d_gene: TRBD2
CDR3nt: TGCGCCAGCAGCTTGGCTAGCGGAAGCTCCTACAATGAGCAGTTCTTC
CDR3aa: CASSLASGSSYNEQFF

abundance: NA
v_gene: TRBV30
len: 20
j_gene: TRBJ2-7
d_gene: TRBD2
CDR3nt: TGTGCCTGGACAAGAATCCCCGATAGGACTAGCGGGAGGAAAACCTACGAGCAGTACTTC
CDR3aa: CAWTRIPDRTSGRKTYEQYF

abundance: NA
v_gene: TRBV5-4
len: 16
j_gene: TRBJ2-7
d_gene: TRBD1
CDR3nt: TGTGCCAGCAGCCCAAGAGGACAGGGGGTAAGCTACGAGCAGTACTTC
CDR3aa: CASSPRGQGVSYEQYF

abundance: NA
v_gene: TRBV2
len: 14
j_gene: TRBJ1-1
d_gene: NA
CDR3nt: TGTGCCAGCAGTGTGCAGACAGGGAACACTGAAGCTTTCTTT
CDR3aa: CASSVQTGNTEAFF

abundance: NA
v_gene: TRBV11-3
len: 13
j_gene: TRBJ1-6
d_gene: NA
CDR3nt: TGTGCCAGCAGCTCAGGACAGAATTCACCCCTCCACTTT
CDR3aa: CASSSGQNSPLHF

abundance: once
v_gene: TRBV12-3/TRBV12-4
len: 13
j_gene: TRBJ2-3
d_gene: NA
CDR3nt: TGTGCCAGCGGAGAGGTCCTCTCAGATACGCAGTATTTT
CDR3aa: CASGEVLSDTQYF

abundance: NA
v_gene: TRBV14
len: 21
j_gene: TRBJ1-4
d_gene: NA
CDR3nt: TGTGCCAGCAGCCAAGATCGACCAACCAGGGGTATGGGCACAACTAATGAAAAACTGTTTTTT
CDR3aa: CASSQDRPTRGMGTTNEKLFF

abundance: NA
v_gene: TRBV15
len: 14
j_gene: TRBJ2-3
d_gene: NA
CDR3nt: TGTGCCACCAGCAGAGACAGGGCTGGAGATACGCAGTATTTT
CDR3aa: CATSRDRAGDTQYF

abundance: NA
v_gene: TRBV27
len: 17
j_gene: TRBJ2-1
d_gene: TRBD2
CDR3nt: TGTGCCAGCAGTTTTAGGGTAAAAGCTAGCGGATACAATGAGCAGTTCTTC
CDR3aa: CASSFRVKASGYNEQFF

abundance: NA
v_gene: TRBV29-1
len: 10
j_gene: TRBJ2-1
d_gene: NA
CDR3nt: TGCAGCGCAGACTCCGGGTCCCCGTTCTTC
CDR3aa: CSADSGSPFF

abundance: NA
v_gene: TRBV3-1/TRBV3-2
len: 15
j_gene: TRBJ1-1
d_gene: TRBD1
CDR3nt: TGTGCCAGCAGCCCATTCAGGGGGCAGGACACTGAAGCTTTCTTT
CDR3aa: CASSPFRGQDTEAFF

abundance: NA
v_gene: TRBV13
len: 17
j_gene: TRBJ1-2
d_gene: TRBD1
CDR3nt: TGTGCCAGCAGCCGACAGGGGGAGGGGGTACGTAACTATGGCTACACCTTC
CDR3aa: CASSRQGEGVRNYGYTF

abundance: once
v_gene: TRBV28
len: 12
j_gene: TRBJ2-7
d_gene: NA
CDR3nt: NA
CDR3aa: CASTSGIYEQYF

abundance: few
v_gene: TRBV7-8
len: 18
j_gene: TRBJ2-7
d_gene: TRBD2
CDR3nt: TGTGCCAGCAGCTTAGCGCTGGCCACTAGCGGGGGGATCTACGAGCAGTACTTC
CDR3aa: CASSLALATSGGIYEQYF

abundance: once
v_gene: TRBV7-2
len: 16
j_gene: TRBJ2-1
d_gene: TRBD2
CDR3nt: TGTGCCAGCAGTGTAGCGGGGGGGCCAGCCTACAATGAGCAGTTCTTC
CDR3aa: CASSVAGGPAYNEQFF

abundance: NA
v_gene: TRBV7-6
len: 11
j_gene: TRBJ1-1
d_gene: NA
CDR3nt: TGTGCCAGCAAGCAGAACACTGAAGCTTTCTTT
CDR3aa: CASKQNTEAFF

abundance: NA
v_gene: TRBV3-1/TRBV3-2
len: 14
j_gene: TRBJ2-1
d_gene: TRBD1
CDR3nt: TGTGCCAGCAGCCAAGCCCCCAGGGGGAGAAAGCAGTTCTTC
CDR3aa: CASSQAPRGRKQFF